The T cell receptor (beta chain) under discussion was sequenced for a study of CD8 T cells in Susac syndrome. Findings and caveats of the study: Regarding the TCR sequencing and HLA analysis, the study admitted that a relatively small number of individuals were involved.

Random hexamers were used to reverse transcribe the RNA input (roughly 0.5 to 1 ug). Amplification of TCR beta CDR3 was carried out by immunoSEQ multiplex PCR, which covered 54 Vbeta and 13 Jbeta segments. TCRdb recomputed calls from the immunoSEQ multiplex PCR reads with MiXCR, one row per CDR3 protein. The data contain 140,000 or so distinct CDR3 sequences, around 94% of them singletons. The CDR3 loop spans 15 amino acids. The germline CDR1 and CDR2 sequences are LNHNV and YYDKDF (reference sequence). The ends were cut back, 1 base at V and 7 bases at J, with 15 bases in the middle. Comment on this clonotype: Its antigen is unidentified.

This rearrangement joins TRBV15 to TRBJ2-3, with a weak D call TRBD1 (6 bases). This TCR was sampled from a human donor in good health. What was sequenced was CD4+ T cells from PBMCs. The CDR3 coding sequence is TGTGCCACCAGCAGAGGCCGGGACACCTCCAATACGCAGTATTTT. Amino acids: CATSRGRDTSNTQYF.